The source of this T cell receptor beta chain is a study of human versus mouse CDR3 diversity and MHC coevolution. About the study: Reported immunoSEQ sensitivity was one in 200,000 T cells, with reduced amplification bias.

Broader study findings: By iCHAO1, human TCR beta clonotypes numbered about 1.5 million, the most. On average, humans showed more CDR3 deletions and insertions than mice. The lowest clonal inequality scores came from most of the three human donors.

Only in-frame clones appear in the TCRdb table, and some are missing; sequencing was by immunoSEQ multiplex PCR. The sample consists of tens of thousands of clones, under 95% of them appearing once. Note on this clone: The antigen is not known.

This clonotype was obtained from a person aged 30-69 years in good health. The source material was naive CD4+ T cells from blood. Specified subset: CD45RO-negative CD62L-positive naive CD4 T cells.

The CDR3 loop reads CASSHRLAGDTDTQYF. The CDR3 nucleotides are TGTGCCAGCAGCCACCGACTAGCGGGTGACACAGATACGCAGTATTTT. The J gene is TRBJ2-3, the V gene TRBV14; TRBD2 agrees at 10 bases. The V and J ends lost 3 bases and 2 bases, in that order; junction bases with no gene match: 5. Germline V gene lookup returns CDR1 SGHDN and CDR2 FVKESK. The CDR3 contains 16 residues.